Below, 12 T cell receptor beta chains from the same sample are listed, as sequenced in a study of PD-L1 blockade in urothelial cancer. Assay: immunoSEQ multiplex PCR; the TCRdb copy retains only in-frame clones and omits some. The sample contains some 29,000 clones, 80% to 90% of which appear only once. This specimen consisted of PBMCs, obtained around atezolizumab (anti-PD-L1) treatment. These TCRs come from a man in his fifties or sixties with urothelial cancer.

This rearrangement joins TRBV9 to TRBJ2-5, with 12 bases identical to TRBD2. Germline CDR1 SGDLS, CDR2 YYNGEE. The CDR3 covers 18 residues. V lost 0 bases, J lost 7 bases, and 13 bases stayed unmatched. CDR3: CASSVGPKTSGSGGTQYF. For the CDR3, the DNA is TGTGCCAGCAGCGTAGGCCCGAAGACTAGCGGGAGTGGTGGGACCCAGTACTTC.

This clone showed up just once. This chain uses TRBV28 with TRBJ2-7; maybe TRBD2 (5 bases). The CDR3 runs 15 residues. V lost 6 bases to trimming and J lost 3 bases, with 18 bases between them. The germline V gene has CDR1 MDHEN and CDR2 SYDVKM. CDR3 sequence: CASRPNPGSRYEQYF. The CDR3 DNA reads TGTGCCAGCAGACCAAACCCGGGAAGTCGCTACGAGCAGTACTTC.

This rearrangement joins TRBV4-1 to TRBJ2-7; perhaps TRBD2 as D (5 bases). The ends were cut back, 1 base at V and 3 bases at J, with 13 bases in the middle. The germline gives CDR1 MGHRA, CDR2 YSYEKL. This CDR3 has 15 amino acids. CDR3 residues: CASSQGRGRLYEQYF. In nucleotides, the CDR3 is TGCGCCAGCAGCCAAGGACGGGGTAGGCTCTACGAGCAGTACTTC.

The rearrangement uses TRBV7-8 and TRBJ2-7; D might be TRBD2 (6 bases). The CDR3 is 17 amino acids. CDR1 and CDR2 from the germline V gene are SGHVS and FQNEAQ. Trimming removed 1 base from V and 6 bases from J, with 22 bases in between. DNA for the CDR3: TGTGCCAGCAGCTTAGTCGGGGGTTTGTCGATTGGGGGCGAGCAGTACTTC. Protein sequence: CASSLVGGLSIGGEQYF. The full variable domain, in which reference TRBV7-8 and TRBJ2-7 provide the parts outside the CDR3, is GAGVSQSPRYKVAKRGQDVALRCDPISGHVSLFWYQQALGQGPEFLTYFQNEAQLDKSGLPSDRFFAERPEGSVSTLKIQRTQQEDSAVYLCASSLVGGLSIGGEQYFGPGTRLTVT.

This clone was found once. Here the CDR3 reads CASSEQGNTEAFF. The CDR3 nucleotides read TGTGCCAGCAGTGAACAGGGGAACACTGAAGCTTTCTTT. The V gene is TRBV6-4, the J gene TRBJ1-1; TRBD1 is a possible D gene (6 bases). The CDR3 sequence is 13 residues long. CDR1 and CDR2 from the germline V gene are MRHNA and SNTAGT. The germline V and J ends were trimmed by 3 bases and 1 base, with 6 bases remaining between them.

CDR3 residues: CASSEYGGRTDTQYF. The CDR3 DNA is TGTGCCAGCAGTGAATACGGGGGGCGGACAGATACGCAGTATTTT. V is TRBV6-1 and J is TRBJ2-3; a weak D match, TRBD2 (7 bases). The CDR3 contains 15 residues. V was clipped by 2 bases and J by 3 bases, with 12 bases between them. The germline V gene encodes CDR1 MNHNS and CDR2 SASEGT.

V and J are TRBV7-2 and TRBJ1-2; 11 positions match TRBD1. Germline CDR1 and CDR2: SGHTA and FQGNSA. There are 15 residues in the CDR3. The ends lost 7 bases at V and 8 bases at J; junction bases unmatched: 12. The CDR3 loop is CASIYSGQGASGYTF. DNA for the CDR3: TGTGCCAGCATCTATAGTGGACAGGGGGCATCCGGCTACACCTTC. Variable domain in full (rest from reference TRBV7-2 and TRBJ1-2): GAGVSQSPSNKVTEKGKDVELRCDPISGHTALYWYRQSLGQGLEFLIYFQGNSAPDKSGLPSDRFSAERTGGSVSTLTIQRTQQEDSAVYLCASIYSGQGASGYTFGSGTRLTVV.

The V call is TRBV11-2, the J call TRBJ2-7, with 8 bases aligning to TRBD2. The germline V gene has CDR1 SGHAT and CDR2 FQNNGV. With V trimmed by 3 bases and J by 0 bases, 7 bases remained unmatched. CDR3 length equals 16 residues. The CDR3 reads CASSFTSGGYSYEQYF. CDR3 sequence (DNA): TGTGCCAGCAGCTTTACCAGCGGGGGTTACTCCTACGAGCAGTACTTC. The full variable domain, completed using reference TRBV11-2 and TRBJ2-7, is EAGVAQSPRYKIIEKRQSVAFWCNPISGHATLYWYQQILGQGPKLLIQFQNNGVVDDSQLPKDRFSAERLKGVDSTLKIQPAKLEDSAVYLCASSFTSGGYSYEQYFGPGTRLTVT.

The V and J genes are TRBV29-1 and TRBJ1-3; D is unclear. The CDR3 spans 14 residues. Germline V lookup: CDR1 SQVTM, CDR2 ANQGSEA. V shed 3 bases and J shed 0 bases, with 9 bases lying between them. The CDR3 loop reads CSVELPSSGNTIYF. The CDR3 DNA sequence: TGCAGCGTTGAGTTGCCGAGCTCTGGAAACACCATATATTTT.

This clone appeared a single time. This rearrangement joins TRBV19 to TRBJ1-6, with D unresolved. The V end was cut by 3 bases, the J end by 1 base, with 19 bases between. Germline V gene lookup returns CDR1 LNHDA and CDR2 SQIVND (reference sequence). The CDR3 is made up of 19 amino acids. CDR3: CASSIRASELLSYNSPLHF. The CDR3 DNA sequence: TGTGCCAGTAGTATCCGAGCGAGCGAATTACTTTCCTATAATTCACCCCTCCACTTT. Looking up the rest from reference TRBV19 and TRBJ1-6 gives the full variable domain: DGGITQSPKYLFRKEGQNVTLSCEQNLNHDAMYWYRQDPGQGLRLIYYSQIVNDFQKGDIAEGYSVSREKKESFPLTVTSAQKNPTAFYLCASSIRASELLSYNSPLHFGNGTRLTVT.

V gene TRBV27 combines with J gene TRBJ1-2, with a weak D call TRBD1 (5 bases). This CDR3 region has 18 residues. V lost 0 bases and J 4 bases, leaving 21 bases between the germline ends. CDR1 and CDR2 (germline): MNHEY, SMNVEV (reference sequence). This CDR3 reads CASSLSGAGGVRSYGYTF. The CDR3 bases are TGTGCCAGCAGTTTATCCGGGGCGGGCGGGGTACGAAGCTATGGCTACACCTTC.

To note about this clone: Other DNA sequences of this sample code for an identical CDR3. The rearrangement links TRBV6-1 to TRBJ2-5; 11 bases map to TRBD2. The germline gives CDR1 MNHNS, CDR2 SASEGT. The V and J ends lost 2 bases and 2 bases, in that order; junction bases with no gene match: 1. This CDR3 contains 15 residues. Here the CDR3 DNA reads TGTGCCAGCAGTGAATTAGCGGGGGGGCAAGAGACCCAGTACTTC. Protein product: CASSELAGGQETQYF.